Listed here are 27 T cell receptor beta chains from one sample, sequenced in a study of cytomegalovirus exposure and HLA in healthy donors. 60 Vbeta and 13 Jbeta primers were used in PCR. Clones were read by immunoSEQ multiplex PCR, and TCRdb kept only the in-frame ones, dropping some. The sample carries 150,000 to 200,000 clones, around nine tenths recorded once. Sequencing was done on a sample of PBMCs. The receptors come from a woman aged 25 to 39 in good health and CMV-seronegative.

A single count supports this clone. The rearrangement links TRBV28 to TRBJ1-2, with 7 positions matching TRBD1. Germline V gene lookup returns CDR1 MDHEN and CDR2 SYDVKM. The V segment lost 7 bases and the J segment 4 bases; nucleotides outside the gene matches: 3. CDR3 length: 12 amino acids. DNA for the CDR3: TGTGCCAGCACCCCAGGGGGCTATGGCTACACCTTC. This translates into CASTPGGYGYTF.

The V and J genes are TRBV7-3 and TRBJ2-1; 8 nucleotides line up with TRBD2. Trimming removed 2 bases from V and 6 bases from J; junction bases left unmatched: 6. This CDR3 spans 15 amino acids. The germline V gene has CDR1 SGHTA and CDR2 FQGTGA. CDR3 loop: CASSLAGTRFNEQFF. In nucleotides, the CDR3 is TGTGCCAGCAGCTTAGCCGGGACTAGATTCAATGAGCAGTTCTTC.

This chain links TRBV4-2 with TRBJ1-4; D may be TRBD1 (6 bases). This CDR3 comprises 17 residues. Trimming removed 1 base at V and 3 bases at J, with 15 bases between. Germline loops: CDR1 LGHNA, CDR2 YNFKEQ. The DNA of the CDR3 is TGTGCCAGCAGCCAAGGTTTGCGCAGGGGATCTAATGAAAAACTGTTTTTT. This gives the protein CASSQGLRRGSNEKLFF.

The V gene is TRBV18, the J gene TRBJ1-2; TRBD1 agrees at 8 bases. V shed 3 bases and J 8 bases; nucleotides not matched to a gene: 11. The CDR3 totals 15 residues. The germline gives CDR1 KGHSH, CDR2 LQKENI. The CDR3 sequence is CASSPRPGGDGGYTF. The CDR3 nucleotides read TGTGCCAGCTCACCTCGTCCAGGGGGCGACGGAGGCTACACCTTC.

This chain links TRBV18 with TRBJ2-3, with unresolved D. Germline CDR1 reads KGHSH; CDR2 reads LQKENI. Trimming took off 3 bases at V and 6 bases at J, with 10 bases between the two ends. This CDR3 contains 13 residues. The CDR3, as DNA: TGTGCCAGCTCACCCCCGCTAAGCGATACGCAGTATTTT. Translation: CASSPPLSDTQYF. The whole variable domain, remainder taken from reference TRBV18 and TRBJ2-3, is NAGVMQNPRHLVRRRGQEARLRCSPMKGHSHVYWYRQLPEEGLKFMVYLQKENIIDESGMPKERFSAEFPKEGPSILRIQQVVRGDSAAYFCASSPPLSDTQYFGPGTRLTVL.

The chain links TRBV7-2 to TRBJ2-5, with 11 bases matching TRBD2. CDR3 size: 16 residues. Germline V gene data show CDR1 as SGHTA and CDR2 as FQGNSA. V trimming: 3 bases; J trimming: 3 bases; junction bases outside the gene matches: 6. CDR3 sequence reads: CASSFLAGGGKETQYF. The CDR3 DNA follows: TGTGCCAGCAGCTTCCTAGCGGGGGGCGGGAAAGAGACCCAGTACTTC.

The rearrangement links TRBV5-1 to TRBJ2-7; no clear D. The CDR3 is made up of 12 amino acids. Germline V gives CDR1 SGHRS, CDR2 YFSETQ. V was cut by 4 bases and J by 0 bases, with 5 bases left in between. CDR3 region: CASSLSSYEQYF. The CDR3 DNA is TGCGCCAGCAGCCTCTCCTCCTACGAGCAGTACTTC.

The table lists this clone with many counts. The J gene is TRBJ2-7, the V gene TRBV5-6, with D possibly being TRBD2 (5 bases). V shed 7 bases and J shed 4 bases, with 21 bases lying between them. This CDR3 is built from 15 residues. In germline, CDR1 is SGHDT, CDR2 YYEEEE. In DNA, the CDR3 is TGTGCCAGCTCATCGTTTGGGCTAGCTGGGTACGAGCAGTACTTC. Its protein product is CASSSFGLAGYEQYF.

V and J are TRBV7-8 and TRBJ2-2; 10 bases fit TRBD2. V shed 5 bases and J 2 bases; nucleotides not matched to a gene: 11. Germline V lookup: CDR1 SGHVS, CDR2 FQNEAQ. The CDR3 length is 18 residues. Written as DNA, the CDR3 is TGTGCCAGCAGCGCGCTTCTAGCGGGGGCCTCTAACACCGGGGAGCTGTTTTTT. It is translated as CASSALLAGASNTGELFF.

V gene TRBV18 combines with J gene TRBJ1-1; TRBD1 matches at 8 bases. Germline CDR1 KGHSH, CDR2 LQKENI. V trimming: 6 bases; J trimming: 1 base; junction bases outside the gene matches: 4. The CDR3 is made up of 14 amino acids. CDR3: CASSRGQGNTEAFF. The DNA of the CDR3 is TGTGCCAGCTCTCGAGGACAGGGGAACACTGAAGCTTTCTTT.

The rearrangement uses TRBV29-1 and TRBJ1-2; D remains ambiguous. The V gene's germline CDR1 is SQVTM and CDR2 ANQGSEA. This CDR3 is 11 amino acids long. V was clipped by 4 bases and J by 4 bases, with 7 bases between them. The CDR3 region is CSVATGYGYTF. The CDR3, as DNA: TGCAGCGTTGCAACGGGCTATGGCTACACCTTC.

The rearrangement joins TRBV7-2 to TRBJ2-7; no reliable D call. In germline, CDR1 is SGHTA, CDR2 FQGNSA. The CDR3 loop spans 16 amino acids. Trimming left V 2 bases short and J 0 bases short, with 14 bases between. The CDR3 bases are TGTGCCAGCAGCTTAACGGTCATGACTGGCTCCTACGAGCAGTACTTC. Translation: CASSLTVMTGSYEQYF.

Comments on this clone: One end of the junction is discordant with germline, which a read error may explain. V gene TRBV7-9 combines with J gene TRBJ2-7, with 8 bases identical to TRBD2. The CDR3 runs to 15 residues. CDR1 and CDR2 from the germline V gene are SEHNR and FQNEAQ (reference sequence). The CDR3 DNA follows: TGTTCCAGCAGCTCCCGGGTAGCGGGGACGGACGAGCAGTACTTC. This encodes CSSSSRVAGTDEQYF.

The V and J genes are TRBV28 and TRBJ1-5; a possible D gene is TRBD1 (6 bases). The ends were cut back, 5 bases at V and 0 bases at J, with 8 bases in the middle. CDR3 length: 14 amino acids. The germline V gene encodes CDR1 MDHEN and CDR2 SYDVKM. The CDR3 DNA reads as TGTGCCAGCAGTGGGACACTTAGCAATCAGCCCCAGCATTTT. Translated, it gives CASSGTLSNQPQHF.

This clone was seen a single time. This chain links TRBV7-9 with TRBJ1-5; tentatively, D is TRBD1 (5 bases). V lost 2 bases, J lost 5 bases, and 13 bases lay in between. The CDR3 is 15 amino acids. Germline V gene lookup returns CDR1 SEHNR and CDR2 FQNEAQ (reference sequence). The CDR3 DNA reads TGTGCCAGCAGCTTATCGGGGGGGGTTTATCAGCCCCAGCATTTT. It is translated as CASSLSGGVYQPQHF.

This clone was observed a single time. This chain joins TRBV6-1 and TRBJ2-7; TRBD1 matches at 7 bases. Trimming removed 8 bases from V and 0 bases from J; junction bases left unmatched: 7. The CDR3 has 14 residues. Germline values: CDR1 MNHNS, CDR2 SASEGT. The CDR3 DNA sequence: TGTGCCAGCGATTCGGGACAGCGCTCCTACGAGCAGTACTTC. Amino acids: CASDSGQRSYEQYF.

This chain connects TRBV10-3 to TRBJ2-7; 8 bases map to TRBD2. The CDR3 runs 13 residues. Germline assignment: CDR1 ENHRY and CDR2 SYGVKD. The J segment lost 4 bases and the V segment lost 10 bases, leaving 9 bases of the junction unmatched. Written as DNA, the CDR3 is TGTGCCACAACGGGGGGGGGAAGTTACGAGCAGTACTTC. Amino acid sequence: CATTGGGSYEQYF.

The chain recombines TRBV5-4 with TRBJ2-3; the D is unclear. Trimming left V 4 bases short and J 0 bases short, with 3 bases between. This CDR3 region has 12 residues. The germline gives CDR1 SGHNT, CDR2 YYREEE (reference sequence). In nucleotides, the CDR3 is TGTGCCAGCAGCGCGAGCACAGATACGCAGTATTTT. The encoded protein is CASSASTDTQYF. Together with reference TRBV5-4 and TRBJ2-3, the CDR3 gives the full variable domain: ETGVTQSPTHLIKTRGQQVTLRCSSQSGHNTVSWYQQALGQGPQFIFQYYREEENGRGNFPPRFSGLQFPNYSSELNVNALELDDSALYLCASSASTDTQYFGPGTRLTVL.

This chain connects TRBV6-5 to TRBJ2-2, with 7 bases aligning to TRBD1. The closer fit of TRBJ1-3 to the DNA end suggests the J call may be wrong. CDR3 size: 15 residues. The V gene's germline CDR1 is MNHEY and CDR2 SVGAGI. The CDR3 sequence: CASSKQGSGGNTIYF. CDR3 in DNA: TGTGCCAGCAGTAAACAGGGGTCCGGAGGAAACACCATATATTTT.

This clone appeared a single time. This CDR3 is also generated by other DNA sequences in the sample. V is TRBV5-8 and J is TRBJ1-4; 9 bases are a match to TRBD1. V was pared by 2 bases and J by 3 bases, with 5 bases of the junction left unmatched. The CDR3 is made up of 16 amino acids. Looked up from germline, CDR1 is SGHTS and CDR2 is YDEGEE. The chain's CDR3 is CASSLLGQGANEKLFF. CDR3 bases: TGTGCCAGCAGCTTACTGGGACAGGGAGCTAATGAAAAACTGTTTTTT.

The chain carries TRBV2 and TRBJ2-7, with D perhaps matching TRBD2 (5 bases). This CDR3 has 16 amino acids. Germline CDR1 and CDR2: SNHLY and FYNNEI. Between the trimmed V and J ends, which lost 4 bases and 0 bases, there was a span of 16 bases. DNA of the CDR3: TGTGCCAGCAGTGGCGAGGGTGGGGTCAGCTCCTACGAGCAGTACTTC. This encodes CASSGEGGVSSYEQYF.

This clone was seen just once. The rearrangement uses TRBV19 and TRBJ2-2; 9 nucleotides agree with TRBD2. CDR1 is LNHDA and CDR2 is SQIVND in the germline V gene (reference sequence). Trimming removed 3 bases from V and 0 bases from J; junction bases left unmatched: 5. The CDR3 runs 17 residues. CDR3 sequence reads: CASSILRLAANTGELFF. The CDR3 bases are TGTGCCAGTAGTATCCTACGACTAGCGGCGAACACCGGGGAGCTGTTTTTT.

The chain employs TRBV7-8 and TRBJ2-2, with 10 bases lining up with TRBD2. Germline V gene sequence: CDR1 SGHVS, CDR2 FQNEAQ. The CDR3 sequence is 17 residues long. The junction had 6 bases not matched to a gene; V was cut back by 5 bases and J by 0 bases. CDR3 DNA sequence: TGTGCCAGCAGCCCAATCAGCGGGAGGGCGAACACCGGGGAGCTGTTTTTT. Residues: CASSPISGRANTGELFF.

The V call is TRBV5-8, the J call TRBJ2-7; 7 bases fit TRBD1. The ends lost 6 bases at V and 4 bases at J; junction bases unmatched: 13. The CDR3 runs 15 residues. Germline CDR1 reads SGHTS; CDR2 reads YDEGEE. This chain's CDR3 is CASNPSGTARYEQYF. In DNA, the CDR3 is TGTGCCAGCAACCCTTCCGGGACAGCTAGATACGAGCAGTACTTC.

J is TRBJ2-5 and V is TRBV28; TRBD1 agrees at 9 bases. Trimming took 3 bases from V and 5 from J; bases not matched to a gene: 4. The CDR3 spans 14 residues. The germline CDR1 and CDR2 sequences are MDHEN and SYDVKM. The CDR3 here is CASSFSGQGETQYF. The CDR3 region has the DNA TGTGCCAGCAGTTTTTCTGGACAGGGGGAGACCCAGTACTTC.

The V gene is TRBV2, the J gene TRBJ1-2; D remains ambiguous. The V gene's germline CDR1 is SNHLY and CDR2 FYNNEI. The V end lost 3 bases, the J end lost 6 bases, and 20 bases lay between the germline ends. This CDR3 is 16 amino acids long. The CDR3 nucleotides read TGTGCCAGCAGTGATACCAACGCCCGGGGTCTGCATGGCTACACCTTC. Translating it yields CASSDTNARGLHGYTF.

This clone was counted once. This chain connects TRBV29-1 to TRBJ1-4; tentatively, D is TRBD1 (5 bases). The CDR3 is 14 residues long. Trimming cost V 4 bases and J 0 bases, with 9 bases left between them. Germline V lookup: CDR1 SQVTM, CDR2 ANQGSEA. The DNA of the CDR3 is TGCAGCGTTGGTCAGGGTCCAACTAATGAAAAACTGTTTTTT. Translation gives CSVGQGPTNEKLFF. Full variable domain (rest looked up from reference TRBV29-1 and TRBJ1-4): SAVISQKPSRDICQRGTSLTIQCQVDSQVTMMFWYRQQPGQSLTLIATANQGSEATYESGFVIDKFPISRPNLTFSTLTVSNMSPEDSSIYLCSVGQGPTNEKLFFGSGTQLSVL.